This is a list of T cell receptor beta chains from one sample in a study of siplizumab effects on memory and regulatory T cells. TCRdb's copy holds only in-frame clones and misses some; the assay was immunoSEQ multiplex PCR. The sample carries more than 85,000 clones, roughly nine tenths recorded once. The sequencing sample was made of CD4+ T cells sorted from blood. The receptors originated from a human donor in good health. CDR3s include the opening cysteine and the closing phenylalanine or tryptophan. The D gene is left open where the match is weak. Size tells how often a clone was seen (once, few, many) or the class of an expanded clone, and some rows leave it out.

j_call d_call v_call clone_size cdr3_nt cdr3_aa
TRBJ1-5 NA TRBV5-5 NA TGTGCCAGCAGCTTGGTTGGTCAGCCCCAGCATTTT CASSLVGQPQHF
TRBJ1-3 NA TRBV28 NA TGTGCCAGCAGGCCGCAGGGATCCTCTGGAAACACCATATATTTT CASRPQGSSGNTIYF
TRBJ2-3 NA TRBV11-3 NA TGTGCCAGCAGCTCGGGCAGAGGTAGCACAGATACGCAGTATTTT CASSSGRGSTDTQYF
TRBJ1-4 NA TRBV30 NA TGTGCCTGGAGTATAGGGTTGGATGAAAAACTGTTTTTT CAWSIGLDEKLFF
TRBJ2-5 NA TRBV5-1 NA TGCGCCAGCAGCTTGAGTGGGATTCAAGAGACCCAGTACTTC CASSLSGIQETQYF
TRBJ1-5 NA TRBV7-9 NA TGTGCCAGCAGCTTAGCGACAGATCAGCCCCAGCATTTT CASSLATDQPQHF
TRBJ2-4 TRBD1 TRBV19 NA TGTGCCAGTAGTTCGGACAGGGGGCAGGCCAAAAACATTCAGTACTTC CASSSDRGQAKNIQYF
TRBJ1-4 NA TRBV5-1 NA TGCGCCAGCCGAACCGGGACGTCGGCTAATGAAAAACTGTTTTTT CASRTGTSANEKLFF
TRBJ2-1 TRBD1 TRBV6-4 NA TGTGCCAGCAGTGAGCTTACCGACAGGGGTGAGCAGTTCTTC CASSELTDRGEQFF
TRBJ2-7 NA TRBV7-6 NA TGTGCCAGCAGCCCGAACTATCCGGCTATGGAGCAGTACTTC CASSPNYPAMEQYF
TRBJ1-1 TRBD1 TRBV14 NA TGTGCCAGCAGCCAACCGAGACAGGGGGCTACTGAAGCTTTCTTT CASSQPRQGATEAFF
TRBJ1-2 NA TRBV6-5 NA TGTGCCAGCAGCGGAACCCCTGGGTGGTATGGCTACACCTTC CASSGTPGWYGYTF
TRBJ1-3 NA TRBV25-1 NA TGTGCCAGCAGTGTTCGTGGGGGGGGAGGAAACACCATATATTTT CASSVRGGGGNTIYF
TRBJ2-7 TRBD1 TRBV6-5 NA TGTGCCAGCAGGGGGGGACAGGGGGTCTACGAGCAGTACTTC CASRGGQGVYEQYF
TRBJ2-7 NA TRBV13 NA TGTGCCAGCAGCTTAGGAGGTCAGGTAAGCTACGAGCAGTACTTC CASSLGGQVSYEQYF
TRBJ2-2 TRBD2 TRBV12-5 NA TGTGCTAGTGGTTTGGATAGCGGGAGGGTCGGGTACACCGGGGAGCTGTTTTTT CASGLDSGRVGYTGELFF
TRBJ2-7 TRBD1 TRBV6-1 once TGTGCCAGCAGTGGCCGTGGGGGACAGGGGGCGAACGAGCAGTACTTC CASSGRGGQGANEQYF
TRBJ2-7 TRBD2 TRBV28 once TGTGCCAGTACTCACCCCCGAAGCGGGAGGTTTTCTGCGGATGAGCAGTACTTC CASTHPRSGRFSADEQYF
TRBJ2-7 TRBD2 TRBV19 NA TGTGCCAGTAGTATAAGCGGGAGGGCCGGGCAGTACTTC CASSISGRAGQYF
TRBJ2-5 NA TRBV28 NA TGTGCCAGCAGCGTTTCTATGGGGGGCCTCCAAGAGACCCAGTACTTC CASSVSMGGLQETQYF
TRBJ1-6 NA TRBV19 NA TGTGCCAGCGGACGATACTATAATTCACCCCTCCACTTT CASGRYYNSPLHF
TRBJ1-2 NA TRBV28 NA TGTGCCAGCAGTTTCCTCCGGGACGGGAATGGCTACACCTTC CASSFLRDGNGYTF
TRBJ2-1 NA TRBV5-1 once TGCGCCAGCAGCCGGCAGGACAGCTTTTACAATGAGCAGTTCTTC CASSRQDSFYNEQFF
TRBJ2-4 NA TRBV7-6 NA TGTGCCAGCAGCGACAGACGGTTTGGCATTCAGTACTTC CASSDRRFGIQYF
TRBJ2-7 NA TRBV4-2 NA TGTGCCAGCAGCCAAGTCGAGGGAGCAAGGGACAAAAGTCACTTC CASSQVEGARDKSHF
TRBJ1-2 NA TRBV7-9 once TGTGCCAGTGGCAGGGATAACTATGGCTACACCTTC CASGRDNYGYTF
TRBJ2-3 NA TRBV6-5 once TGTGCCAGCAGCTTAAGGGGCTCGGGCACAGATACGCAGTATTTT CASSLRGSGTDTQYF
TRBJ2-2 NA TRBV6-5 once TGTGCCAGCAGTTACAGGCAGTCTAGCACCGGGGAGCTGTTTTTT CASSYRQSSTGELFF
TRBJ2-6 NA TRBV7-8 NA TGTGCCAGCAGCTTAGTCGTAGGAGGTACTGGGGCCAACGTCCTGACTTTC CASSLVVGGTGANVLTF
TRBJ2-7 NA TRBV27 NA TGTGCCAGCAGTTTCCCTCTTATTTTGGGGGTTTATACCTCCTACGAGCAGTACTTC CASSFPLILGVYTSYEQYF
TRBJ2-3 NA TRBV28 NA TGTGCCAGCACGTGGGGAGTAAGCACAGATACGCAGTATTTT CASTWGVSTDTQYF
TRBJ1-1 NA TRBV6-6 NA TGTGCCAGCAGTTCGGACGTCCTGGCTTTCTTT CASSSDVLAFF